This T cell receptor (beta chain) was identified in a study of blood T cell repertoires in COVID-19. The wider study: Donors in the United States, Italy and Spain gave samples during acute or convalescent COVID-19. PBMCs, B-cell-depleted T cells, or T cells were the source of the cDNA or gDNA that made up the material.

Repertoires were generated with immunoSEQ multiplex PCR, while TCRdb's copy carries only in-frame clones and drops some. This sample has roughly 230,000 clones; about 85% occur once, and the top ten carry approximately 6.6%. Within 2 weeks before study entry, exposed participants met a COVID-19 case. The receptor was isolated from a woman between 45 and 65 years old who had been exposed to COVID-19. Sequencing was performed on PBMCs or T cells enriched from blood (not recorded which).

CDR3 DNA: TGCGCCAGCAGCTACTATACAGGGGACGAAAAACTGTTTTTT. This sequence encodes CASSYYTGDEKLFF. This chain joins TRBV5-1 and TRBJ1-4, with TRBD1 identical over 7 bases. From germline, CDR1 is SGHRS and CDR2 YFSETQ. CDR3 length: 14 amino acids. The V gene end was trimmed by 3 bases and the J gene end by 8 bases; junction bases not matched to a gene: 7.